The 7 T cell receptor beta chains reported below all come from one sample, sequenced in a study of T cells in Graves' hyperthyroidism and ophthalmopathy. Authors of the study amplified TCR beta CDR3 regions from RNA transcripts. The primer set for the first-round RT-PCR of the TCR CDR3 was HTBI. MiXCR, applied by TCRdb to the multiplex PCR reads, yields one record per CDR3 protein. In the table there are 600,000 to 650,000 distinct CDR3 sequences, around 15% of which are singletons. The sample was blood. The source is a young woman with Graves' hyperthyroidism.

This clonotype was detected a few times. The CDR3 region is CASSYSYRGGNEQFF. The CDR3 DNA reads as TGTGCCAGCAGTTACTCCTACAGGGGGGGCAATGAGCAGTTCTTC. The chain couples TRBV6-5 to TRBJ2-1, with D perhaps TRBD1 (8 bases). This CDR3 region has 15 residues. Germline CDR1 and CDR2: MNHEY and SVGAGI. The V gene lost 0 bases and the J gene lost 6 bases, with 12 bases spanning the gap.

This clonotype has a count of ten or more. The CDR3 loop reads CSARSGGGQRQPQHF. CDR3 DNA: TGCAGTGCTAGGTCGGGGGGAGGACAGCGTCAGCCCCAGCATTTT. The chain carries TRBV20-1 and TRBJ1-5, with D possibly matching TRBD1 (6 bases). V lost 3 bases, J lost 6 bases, and 18 bases lay in between. The CDR3 loop spans 15 amino acids. From germline, CDR1 is DFQATT and CDR2 SNEGSKA (reference sequence).

This clonotype has a count of ten or more. This chain links TRBV20-1 with TRBJ1-2; 8 bases agree with TRBD1. The length of the CDR3 is 13 residues. The germline V gene has CDR1 DFQATT and CDR2 SNEGSKA (reference sequence). The V gene end was trimmed by 6 bases and the J gene end by 7 bases; junction bases not matched to a gene: 10. The CDR3: CSALQGGGSGYTF. The CDR3 DNA reads as TGCAGTGCCCTACAGGGGGGAGGATCTGGCTACACCTTC.

This clonotype was seen ten or more times. The chain joins TRBV4-2 to TRBJ1-2, with TRBD1 as a possible D gene (6 bases). Germline CDR1 LGHNA, CDR2 YNFKEQ. The V end was cut by 1 base, the J end by 4 bases, with 16 bases between. This CDR3 region has 16 residues. CDR3 protein: CASSQAGGGQRYGYTF. The CDR3 coding sequence is TGTGCCAGCAGCCAAGCCGGAGGGGGGCAGCGCTATGGCTACACCTTC.

This chain uses TRBV30 with TRBJ2-2; D unresolved. The CDR3 has 14 residues. The V and J ends lost 3 bases and 6 bases respectively, with 14 bases between them. In germline, CDR1 is GTSNPN, CDR2 SVGIG (reference sequence). CDR3 in amino acids: CAWRPLLVSGELFF. CDR3 in DNA: TGTGCCTGGAGACCCCTTTTAGTTTCCGGGGAGCTGTTTTTT.

This clonotype has a count of ten or more. The V gene is TRBV28, the J gene TRBJ2-7; 11 nucleotides match TRBD1. The CDR3 has 16 amino acids. With 4 bases clipped from V and 3 bases from J, the junction kept 8 bases outside the gene matches. Germline loops: CDR1 MDHEN, CDR2 SYDVKM. This chain's CDR3 is CASSSSGTGGFYEQYF. CDR3 nucleotides: TGTGCCAGCAGTTCCTCCGGGACAGGGGGGTTCTACGAGCAGTACTTC. Using reference TRBV28 and TRBJ2-7 for the parts outside the CDR3, the full variable domain is DVKVTQSSRYLVKRTGEKVFLECVQDMDHENMFWYRQDPGLGLRLIYFSYDVKMKEKGDIPEGYSVSREKKERFSLILESASTNQTSMYLCASSSSGTGGFYEQYFGPGTRLTVT.

This clonotype was seen ten or more times. The chain employs TRBV27 and TRBJ2-3, with D unresolved. Germline CDR1 MNHEY, CDR2 SMNVEV (reference sequence). Trimming cost V 3 bases and J 6 bases, with 10 bases left between them. The CDR3 extends over 13 amino acids. This chain's CDR3 is CASSLSRRDTQYF. DNA of the CDR3: TGTGCCAGCAGTTTGTCCCGCAGGGATACGCAGTATTTT.